One sample yielded the 6 T cell receptor beta chains listed below, sequenced in a study of T cell changes during pregnancy in multiple sclerosis. Only in-frame clones appear in the TCRdb table, and some are missing; sequencing was by immunoSEQ multiplex PCR. This repertoire shows tens of thousands of clones, 87% found once; its top ten account for approximately 8%. Sample: CD8+ T cells from peripheral blood mononuclear cells, taken after pregnancy. These receptors were obtained from a female donor with multiple sclerosis, enrolled in a pregnancy study.

This chain joins TRBV28 and TRBJ2-7; the match to TRBD1 covers 7 bases. The ends lost 6 bases at V and 1 base at J; junction bases unmatched: 3. The length of the CDR3 is 13 residues. The germline CDR1 and CDR2 sequences are MDHEN and SYDVKM. The CDR3 DNA reads as TGTGCCAGCAGGGGACAGCGATCCTACGAGCAGTACTTC. As protein: CASRGQRSYEQYF. Supplemented by reference TRBV28 and TRBJ2-7, the full variable domain reads DVKVTQSSRYLVKRTGEKVFLECVQDMDHENMFWYRQDPGLGLRLIYFSYDVKMKEKGDIPEGYSVSREKKERFSLILESASTNQTSMYLCASRGQRSYEQYFGPGTRLTVT.

The rearrangement joins TRBV7-6 to TRBJ2-3; 8 bases are shared with TRBD2. Per germline, CDR1 SGHVS and CDR2 FNYEAQ. CDR3 size: 16 residues. The trim removed 0 bases at V and 1 base at J, leaving 3 bases unmatched. The CDR3 loop is CASSLAAGGGTDTQYF. The DNA for the CDR3 is TGTGCCAGCAGCTTAGCGGCGGGAGGAGGCACAGATACGCAGTATTTT.

A word on this clone: One junction end disagrees with the germline gene, perhaps due to a read error. This chain links TRBV4-1 with TRBJ1-1; D perhaps matches TRBD1 (5 bases). This CDR3 is built from 14 residues. CDR1 is MGHRA and CDR2 is YSYEKL in the germline V gene. CDR3 loop: CASSQVGGNAEAFF. The CDR3 DNA reads TGCGCCAGCAGCCAAGTGGGGGGGAACGCTGAAGCTTTCTTT.

The CDR3, as DNA: TGCGCCAGCAGTCAAAAGGTCCCCGGGGGAACCTACAATGAGCAGTTCTTC. Protein product: CASSQKVPGGTYNEQFF. J is TRBJ2-1 and V is TRBV4-1, with D tentatively TRBD2 (6 bases). There are 17 residues in the CDR3. Per germline, CDR1 MGHRA and CDR2 YSYEKL. Deletions cut 6 bases from V and 2 bases from J, with 20 bases between.

This chain joins TRBV23-1 and TRBJ2-2, with a tentative D call TRBD1 (5 bases). TRBV23-1 is known as an ORF, though its function is uncertain. This CDR3 has 15 residues. V was cut by 1 base and J by 6 bases, with 12 bases left in between. DNA for the CDR3: TGCGCCAGCAGTCAATGGGGCCCGAGTGCCGGGGAGCTGTTTTTT. It specifies CASSQWGPSAGELFF.

The chain combines TRBV4-2 with TRBJ2-3, with 10 positions matching TRBD2. This CDR3 has 15 residues. V shed 4 bases, J shed 6 bases, and the junction held 7 bases outside the gene matches. Germline lookup yields CDR1 LGHNA and CDR2 YNFKEQ. The CDR3 sequence: CASSRPSGRTDTQYF. The DNA of the CDR3 is TGTGCCAGCAGCCGACCTAGCGGGAGAACCGATACGCAGTATTTT.